This TCR beta chain was captured in a study of blood T cell repertoires in COVID-19. Whole-study context: COVID-19 samples from acute and convalescent phases originated in the United States, Italy and Spain. In each case, the material was cDNA or gDNA derived from T cells, B-cell-depleted T cells, or PBMCs.

In the original processing: Nucleated cell counts were estimated from reference gene primer amplification. Profiled with immunoSEQ multiplex PCR; TCRdb holds only in-frame clones, not every one. V, J and clone size derive from that table, while D and trimming were established from the DNA sequence. Counted here are roughly 200,000 clones, 88% occurring once; the ten biggest clones make up approximately 1.6%. From germline, CDR1 is SGDLS and CDR2 YYNGEE. V dropped 4 bases and J dropped 2; count of bases not matched to a gene: 5. There are 14 residues in the CDR3. The V and J genes are TRBV9 and TRBJ1-2, with 7 bases matching TRBD1. Sequenced sample: peripheral blood. The TCR sequence derives from a man between 65 and 85 years old with acute or convalescent COVID-19. Here the CDR3 reads CASSSLGQNYGYTF. CDR3 sequence (DNA): TGTGCCAGCAGCTCTTTGGGACAGAACTATGGCTACACCTTC.